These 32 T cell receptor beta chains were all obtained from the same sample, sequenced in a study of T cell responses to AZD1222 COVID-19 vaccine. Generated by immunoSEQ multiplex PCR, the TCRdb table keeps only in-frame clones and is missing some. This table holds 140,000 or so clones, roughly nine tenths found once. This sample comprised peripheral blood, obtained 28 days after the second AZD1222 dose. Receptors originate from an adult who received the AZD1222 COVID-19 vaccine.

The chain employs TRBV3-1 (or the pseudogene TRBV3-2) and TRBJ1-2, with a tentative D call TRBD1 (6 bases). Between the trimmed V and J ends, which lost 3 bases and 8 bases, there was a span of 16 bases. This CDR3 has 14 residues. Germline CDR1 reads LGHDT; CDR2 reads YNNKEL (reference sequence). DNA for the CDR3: TGTGCCAGCAGCCAGGGGCAGGGGTGGGGCGGCTACACCTTC. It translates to CASSQGQGWGGYTF.

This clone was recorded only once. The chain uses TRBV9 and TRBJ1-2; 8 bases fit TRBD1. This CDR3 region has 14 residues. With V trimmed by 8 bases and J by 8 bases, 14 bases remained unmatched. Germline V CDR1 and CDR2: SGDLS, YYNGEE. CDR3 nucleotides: TGTGCCAGTAGACGAGACAGGGGAGTATCAGGCTACACCTTC. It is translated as CASRRDRGVSGYTF.

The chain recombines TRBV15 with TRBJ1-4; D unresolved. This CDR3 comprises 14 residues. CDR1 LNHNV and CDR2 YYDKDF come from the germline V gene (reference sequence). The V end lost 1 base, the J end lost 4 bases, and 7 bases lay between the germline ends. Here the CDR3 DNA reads TGTGCCACCAGCAGAGCCTCCAGTAATGAAAAACTGTTTTTT. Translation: CATSRASSNEKLFF.

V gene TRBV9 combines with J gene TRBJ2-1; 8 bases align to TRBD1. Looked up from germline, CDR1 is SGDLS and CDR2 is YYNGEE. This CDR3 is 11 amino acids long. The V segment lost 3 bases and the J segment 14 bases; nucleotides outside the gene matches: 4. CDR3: CASSEGQGKFF. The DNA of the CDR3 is TGTGCCAGCAGCGAAGGACAGGGAAAGTTCTTC.

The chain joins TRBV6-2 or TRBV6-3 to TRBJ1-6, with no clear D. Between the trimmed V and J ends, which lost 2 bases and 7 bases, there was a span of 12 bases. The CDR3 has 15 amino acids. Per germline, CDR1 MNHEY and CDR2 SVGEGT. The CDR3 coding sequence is TGTGCCAGCAGTTACCAGACCGGAACGAATTCACCCCTCCACTTT. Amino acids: CASSYQTGTNSPLHF.

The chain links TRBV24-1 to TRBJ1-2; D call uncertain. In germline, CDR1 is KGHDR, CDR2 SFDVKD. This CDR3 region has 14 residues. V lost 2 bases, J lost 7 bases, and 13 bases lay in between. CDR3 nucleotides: TGTGCCACCAGTGATTCCAACATCGGGTCTGGCTACACCTTC. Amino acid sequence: CATSDSNIGSGYTF.

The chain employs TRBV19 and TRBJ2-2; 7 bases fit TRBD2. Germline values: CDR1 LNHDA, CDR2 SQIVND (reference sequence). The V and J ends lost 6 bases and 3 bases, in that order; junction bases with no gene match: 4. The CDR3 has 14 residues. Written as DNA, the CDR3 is TGTGCCAGTAGGGCTCGGGGGGACACCGGGGAGCTGTTTTTT. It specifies CASRARGDTGELFF.

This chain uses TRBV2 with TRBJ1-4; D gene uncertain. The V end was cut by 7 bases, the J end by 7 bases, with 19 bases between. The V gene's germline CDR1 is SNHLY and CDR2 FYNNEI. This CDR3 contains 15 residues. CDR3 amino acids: CASKEARVFGEKLFF. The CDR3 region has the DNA TGTGCCAGCAAAGAGGCAAGGGTATTTGGTGAAAAACTGTTTTTT.

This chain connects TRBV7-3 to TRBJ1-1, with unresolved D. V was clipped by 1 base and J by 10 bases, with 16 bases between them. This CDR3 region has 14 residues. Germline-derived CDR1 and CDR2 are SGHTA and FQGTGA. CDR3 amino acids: CASSLNLGVVGAFF. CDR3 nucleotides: TGTGCCAGCAGCTTAAATCTGGGAGTAGTGGGAGCTTTCTTT.

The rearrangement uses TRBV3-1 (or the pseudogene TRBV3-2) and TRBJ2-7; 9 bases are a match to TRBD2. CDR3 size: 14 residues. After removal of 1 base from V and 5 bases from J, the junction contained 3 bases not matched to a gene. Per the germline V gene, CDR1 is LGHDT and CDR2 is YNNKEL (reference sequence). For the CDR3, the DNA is TGTGCCAGCAGCCAAGGCGGGGGGGCCCACGAGCAGTACTTC. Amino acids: CASSQGGGAHEQYF.

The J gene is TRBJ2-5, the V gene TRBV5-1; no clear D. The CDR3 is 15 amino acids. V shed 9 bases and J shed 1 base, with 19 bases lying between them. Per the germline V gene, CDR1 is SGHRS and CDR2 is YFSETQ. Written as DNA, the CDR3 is TGCGCCACCGCCCTGGCATCTGGGGTCCAAGAGACCCAGTACTTC. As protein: CATALASGVQETQYF.

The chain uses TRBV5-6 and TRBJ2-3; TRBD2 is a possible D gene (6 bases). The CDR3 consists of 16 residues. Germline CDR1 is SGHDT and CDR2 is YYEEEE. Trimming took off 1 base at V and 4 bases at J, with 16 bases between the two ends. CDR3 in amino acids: CASSLSWGDPADTQYF. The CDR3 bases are TGTGCCAGCAGCTTGAGTTGGGGGGATCCGGCAGATACGCAGTATTTT.

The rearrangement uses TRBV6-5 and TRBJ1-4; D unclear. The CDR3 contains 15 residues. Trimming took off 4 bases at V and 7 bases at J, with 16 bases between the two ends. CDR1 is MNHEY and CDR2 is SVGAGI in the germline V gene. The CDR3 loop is CASSFRRLEAEKLFF. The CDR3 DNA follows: TGTGCCAGCAGTTTCCGGAGACTGGAGGCTGAAAAACTGTTTTTT.

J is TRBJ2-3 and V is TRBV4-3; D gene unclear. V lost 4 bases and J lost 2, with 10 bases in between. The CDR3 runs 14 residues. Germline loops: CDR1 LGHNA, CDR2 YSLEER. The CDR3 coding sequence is TGCGCCAGCAGCCCAAGAGTACTCACAGATACGCAGTATTTT. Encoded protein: CASSPRVLTDTQYF.

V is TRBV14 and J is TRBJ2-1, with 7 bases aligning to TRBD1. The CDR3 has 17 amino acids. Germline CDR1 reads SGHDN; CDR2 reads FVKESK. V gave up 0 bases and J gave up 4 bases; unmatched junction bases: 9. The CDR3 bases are TGTGCCAGCAGCCAAGAGGTTATGGACAGGAGATACAATGAGCAGTTCTTC. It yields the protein CASSQEVMDRRYNEQFF.

CDR3 amino acids: CASSLVPTTDREETQYF. The DNA for the CDR3 is TGTGCCAGCAGCTTAGTCCCAACGACCGACAGAGAAGAGACCCAGTACTTC. This chain links TRBV7-9 with TRBJ2-5; possible D gene TRBD1, 5 bases. Germline assignment: CDR1 SEHNR and CDR2 FQNEAQ (reference sequence). This CDR3 is 17 amino acids long. Trimming took off 1 base at V and 3 bases at J, with 18 bases between the two ends. The full variable domain, rest sourced from reference TRBV7-9 and TRBJ2-5, is DTGVSQNPRHKITKRGQNVTFRCDPISEHNRLYWYRQTLGQGPEFLTYFQNEAQLEKSRLLSDRFSAERPKGSFSTLEIQRTEQGDSAMYLCASSLVPTTDREETQYFGPGTRLLVL.

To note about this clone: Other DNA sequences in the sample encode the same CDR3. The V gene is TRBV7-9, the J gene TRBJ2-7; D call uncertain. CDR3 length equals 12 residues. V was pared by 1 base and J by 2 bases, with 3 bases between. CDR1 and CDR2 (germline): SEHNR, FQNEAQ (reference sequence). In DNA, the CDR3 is TGTGCCAGCAGCTTAGGGGCCTACGAGCAGTACTTC. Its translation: CASSLGAYEQYF.

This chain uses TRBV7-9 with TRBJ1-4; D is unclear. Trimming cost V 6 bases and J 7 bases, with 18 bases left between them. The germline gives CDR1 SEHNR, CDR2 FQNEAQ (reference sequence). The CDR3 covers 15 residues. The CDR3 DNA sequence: TGTGCCAGCAGAAATTACAAGGTCAACGGTGAAAAACTGTTTTTT. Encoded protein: CASRNYKVNGEKLFF.

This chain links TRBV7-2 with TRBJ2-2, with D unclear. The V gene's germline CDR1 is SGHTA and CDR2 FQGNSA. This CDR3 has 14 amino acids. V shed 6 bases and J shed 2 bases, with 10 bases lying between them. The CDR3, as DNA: TGTGCCAGCAGTTTGGTCTCCAACACCGGGGAGCTGTTTTTT. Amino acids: CASSLVSNTGELFF. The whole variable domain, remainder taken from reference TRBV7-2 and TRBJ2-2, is GAGVSQSPSNKVTEKGKDVELRCDPISGHTALYWYRQSLGQGLEFLIYFQGNSAPDKSGLPSDRFSAERTGGSVSTLTIQRTQQEDSAVYLCASSLVSNTGELFFGEGSRLTVL.

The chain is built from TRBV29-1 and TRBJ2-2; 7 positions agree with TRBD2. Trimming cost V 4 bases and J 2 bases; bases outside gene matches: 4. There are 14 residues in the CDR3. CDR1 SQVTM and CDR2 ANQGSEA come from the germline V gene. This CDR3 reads CSVVGGLNTGELFF. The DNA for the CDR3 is TGCAGCGTTGTTGGGGGACTAAACACCGGGGAGCTGTTTTTT.

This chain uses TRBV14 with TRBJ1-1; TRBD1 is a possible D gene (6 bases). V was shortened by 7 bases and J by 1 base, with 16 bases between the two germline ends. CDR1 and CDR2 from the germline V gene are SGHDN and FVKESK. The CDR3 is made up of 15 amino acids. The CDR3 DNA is TGTGCCAGCACCGTAGTGGGGGCACCGAACACTGAAGCTTTCTTT. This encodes CASTVVGAPNTEAFF.

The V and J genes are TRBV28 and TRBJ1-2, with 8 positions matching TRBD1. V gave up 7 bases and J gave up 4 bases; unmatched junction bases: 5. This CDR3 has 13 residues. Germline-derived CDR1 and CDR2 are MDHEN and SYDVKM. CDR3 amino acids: CASTPDRGYGYTF. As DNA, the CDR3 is TGTGCCAGCACCCCAGACAGGGGCTATGGCTACACCTTC.

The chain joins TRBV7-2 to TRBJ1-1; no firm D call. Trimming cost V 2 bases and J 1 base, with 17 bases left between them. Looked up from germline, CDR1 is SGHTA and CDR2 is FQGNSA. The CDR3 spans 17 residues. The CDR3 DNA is TGTGCCAGCAGCTTATTTGTACTTAGGGTAGGGAACACTGAAGCTTTCTTT. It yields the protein CASSLFVLRVGNTEAFF. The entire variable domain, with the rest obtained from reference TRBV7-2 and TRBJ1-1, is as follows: GAGVSQSPSNKVTEKGKDVELRCDPISGHTALYWYRQSLGQGLEFLIYFQGNSAPDKSGLPSDRFSAERTGGSVSTLTIQRTQQEDSAVYLCASSLFVLRVGNTEAFFGQGTRLTVV.

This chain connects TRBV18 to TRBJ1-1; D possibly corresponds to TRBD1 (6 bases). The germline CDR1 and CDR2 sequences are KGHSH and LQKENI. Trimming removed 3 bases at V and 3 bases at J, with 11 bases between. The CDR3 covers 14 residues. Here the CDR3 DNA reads TGTGCCAGCTCACCTCGCGAGGGGGACACTGAAGCTTTCTTT. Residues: CASSPREGDTEAFF.

The CDR3 region is CASSLEESSYNEQFF. The CDR3 DNA reads as TGTGCCAGCAGCTTAGAGGAGAGCTCCTACAATGAGCAGTTCTTC. The rearrangement links TRBV7-6 to TRBJ2-1; no clear D gene. The germline V gene encodes CDR1 SGHVS and CDR2 FNYEAQ. The length of the CDR3 is 15 residues. Trimming shortened V by 1 base and J by 0 bases, and 7 bases separated the two germline ends.

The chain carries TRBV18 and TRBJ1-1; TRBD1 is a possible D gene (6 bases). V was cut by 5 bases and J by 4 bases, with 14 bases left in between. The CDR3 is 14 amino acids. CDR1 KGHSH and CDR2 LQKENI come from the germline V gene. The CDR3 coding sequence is TGTGCCAGCTCAAATGGGGGGGCGGGCACTGAAGCTTTCTTT. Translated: CASSNGGAGTEAFF. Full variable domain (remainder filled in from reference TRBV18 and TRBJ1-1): NAGVMQNPRHLVRRRGQEARLRCSPMKGHSHVYWYRQLPEEGLKFMVYLQKENIIDESGMPKERFSAEFPKEGPSILRIQQVVRGDSAAYFCASSNGGAGTEAFFGQGTRLTVV.

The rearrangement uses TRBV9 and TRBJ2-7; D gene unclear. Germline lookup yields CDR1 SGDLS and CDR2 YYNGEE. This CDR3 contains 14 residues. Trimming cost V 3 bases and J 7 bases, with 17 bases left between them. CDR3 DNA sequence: TGTGCCAGCAGCGCCCACTTTCGGGCCCGGGAGCAGTACTTC. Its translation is CASSAHFRAREQYF.

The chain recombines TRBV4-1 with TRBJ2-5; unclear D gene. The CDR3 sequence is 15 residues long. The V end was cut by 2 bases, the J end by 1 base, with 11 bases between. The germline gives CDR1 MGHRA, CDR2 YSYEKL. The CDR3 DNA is TGCGCCAGCAGCCAAAGCAGGAGAACCCAAGAGACCCAGTACTTC. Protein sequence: CASSQSRRTQETQYF.

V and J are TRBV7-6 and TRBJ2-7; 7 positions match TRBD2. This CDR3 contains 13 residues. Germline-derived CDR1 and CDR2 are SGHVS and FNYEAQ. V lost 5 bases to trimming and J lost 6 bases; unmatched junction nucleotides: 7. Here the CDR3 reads CASSLGRGFEQYF. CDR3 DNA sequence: TGTGCCAGCAGCCTGGGGAGGGGATTCGAGCAGTACTTC.

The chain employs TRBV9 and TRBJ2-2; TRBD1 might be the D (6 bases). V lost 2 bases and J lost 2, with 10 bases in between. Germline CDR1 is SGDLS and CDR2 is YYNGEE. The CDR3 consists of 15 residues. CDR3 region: CASSVDRLNTGELFF. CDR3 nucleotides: TGTGCCAGCAGCGTCGACAGGCTAAACACCGGGGAGCTGTTTTTT.

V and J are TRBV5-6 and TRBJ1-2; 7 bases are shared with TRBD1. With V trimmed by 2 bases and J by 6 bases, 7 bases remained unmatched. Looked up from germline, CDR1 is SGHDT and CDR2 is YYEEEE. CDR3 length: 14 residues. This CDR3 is CASSFLRDSHGYTF. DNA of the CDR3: TGTGCCAGCAGCTTTTTGAGGGACAGCCATGGCTACACCTTC. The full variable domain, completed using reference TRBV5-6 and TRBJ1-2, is DAGVTQSPTHLIKTRGQQVTLRCSPKSGHDTVSWYQQALGQGPQFIFQYYEEEERQRGNFPDRFSGHQFPNYSSELNVNALLLGDSALYLCASSFLRDSHGYTFGSGTRLTVV.

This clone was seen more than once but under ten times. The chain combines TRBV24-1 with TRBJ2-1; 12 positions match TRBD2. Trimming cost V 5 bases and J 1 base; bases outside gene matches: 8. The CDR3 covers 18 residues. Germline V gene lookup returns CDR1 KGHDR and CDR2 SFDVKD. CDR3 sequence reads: CATSGASGRETSYNEQFF. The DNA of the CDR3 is TGTGCCACCAGTGGGGCTAGCGGGAGGGAGACATCCTACAATGAGCAGTTCTTC.